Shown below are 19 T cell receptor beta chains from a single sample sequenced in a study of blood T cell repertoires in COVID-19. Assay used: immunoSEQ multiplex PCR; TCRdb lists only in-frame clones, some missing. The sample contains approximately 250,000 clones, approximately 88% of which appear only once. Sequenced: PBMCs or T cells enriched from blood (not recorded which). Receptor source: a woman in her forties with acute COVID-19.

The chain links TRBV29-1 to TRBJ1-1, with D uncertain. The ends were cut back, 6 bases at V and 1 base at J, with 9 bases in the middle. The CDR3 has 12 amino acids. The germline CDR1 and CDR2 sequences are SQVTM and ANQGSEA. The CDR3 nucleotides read TGCAGCGTCCGACGGGGGAACACTGAAGCTTTCTTT. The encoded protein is CSVRRGNTEAFF.

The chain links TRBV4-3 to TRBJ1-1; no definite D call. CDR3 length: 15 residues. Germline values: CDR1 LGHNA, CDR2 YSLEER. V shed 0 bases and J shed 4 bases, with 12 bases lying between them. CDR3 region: CASSQEPGRSTEAFF. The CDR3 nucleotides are TGCGCCAGCAGCCAAGAGCCGGGGAGGTCCACTGAAGCTTTCTTT.

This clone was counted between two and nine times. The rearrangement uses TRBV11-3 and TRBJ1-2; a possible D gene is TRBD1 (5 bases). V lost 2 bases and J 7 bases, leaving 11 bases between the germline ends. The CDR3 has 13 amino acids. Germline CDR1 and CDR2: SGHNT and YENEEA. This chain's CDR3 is CASSLSGRRGYTF. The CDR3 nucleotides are TGTGCCAGCAGCTTATCAGGGCGTCGTGGCTACACCTTC.

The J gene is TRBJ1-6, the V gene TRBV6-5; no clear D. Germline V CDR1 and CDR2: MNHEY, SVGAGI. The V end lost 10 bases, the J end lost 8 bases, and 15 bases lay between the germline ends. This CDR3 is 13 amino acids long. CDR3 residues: CATILGPDSPLHF. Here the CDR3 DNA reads TGTGCCACTATCTTGGGCCCAGATTCACCCCTCCACTTT.

As DNA, the CDR3 is TGTGCCAGCAGCCCACCAGCGGGAGGATCCTACAATGAGCAGTTCTTC. Its translation is CASSPPAGGSYNEQFF. The chain carries TRBV9 and TRBJ2-1, with 9 bases fitting TRBD2. The V segment lost 4 bases and the J segment 1 base; nucleotides outside the gene matches: 6. The CDR3 extends over 16 amino acids. Germline values: CDR1 SGDLS, CDR2 YYNGEE.

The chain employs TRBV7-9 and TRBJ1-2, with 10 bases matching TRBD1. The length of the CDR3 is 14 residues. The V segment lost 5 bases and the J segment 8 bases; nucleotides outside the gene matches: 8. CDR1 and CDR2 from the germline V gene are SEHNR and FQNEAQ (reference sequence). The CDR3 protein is CASSRQGAGEGYTF. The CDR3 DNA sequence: TGTGCCAGCAGCCGACAGGGGGCGGGGGAAGGCTACACCTTC.

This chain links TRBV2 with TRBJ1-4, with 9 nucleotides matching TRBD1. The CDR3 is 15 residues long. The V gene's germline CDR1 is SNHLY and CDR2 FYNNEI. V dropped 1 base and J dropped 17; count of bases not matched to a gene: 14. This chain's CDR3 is CASSEEGQGKQGYFF. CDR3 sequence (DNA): TGTGCCAGCAGTGAAGAGGGACAGGGTAAACAGGGCTATTTTTTT.

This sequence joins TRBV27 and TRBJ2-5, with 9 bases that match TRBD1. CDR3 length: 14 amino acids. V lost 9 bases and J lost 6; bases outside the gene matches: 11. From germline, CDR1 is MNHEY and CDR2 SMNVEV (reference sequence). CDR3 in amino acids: CASSPGQGSKTQYF. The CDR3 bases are TGTGCCAGTTCCCCGGGACAGGGTTCAAAGACCCAGTACTTC.

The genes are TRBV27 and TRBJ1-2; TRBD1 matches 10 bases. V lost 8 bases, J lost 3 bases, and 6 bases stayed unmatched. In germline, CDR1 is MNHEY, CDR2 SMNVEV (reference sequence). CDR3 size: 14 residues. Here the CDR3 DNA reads TGTGCCAGCCGGACAGGGGGGATTGACTATGGCTACACCTTC. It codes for CASRTGGIDYGYTF.

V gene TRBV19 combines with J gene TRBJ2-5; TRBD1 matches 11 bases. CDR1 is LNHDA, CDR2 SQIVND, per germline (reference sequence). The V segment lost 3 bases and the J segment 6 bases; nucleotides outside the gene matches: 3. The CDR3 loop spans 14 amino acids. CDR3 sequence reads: CASSIGTGGQTQYF. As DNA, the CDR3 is TGTGCCAGTAGTATCGGGACAGGGGGACAGACCCAGTACTTC.

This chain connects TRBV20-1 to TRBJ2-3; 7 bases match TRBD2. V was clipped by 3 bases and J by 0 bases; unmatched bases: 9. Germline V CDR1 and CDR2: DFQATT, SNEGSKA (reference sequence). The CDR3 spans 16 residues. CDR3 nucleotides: TGCAGTGCTAGTAAGGCGAGCGGGACTAGCACAGATACGCAGTATTTT. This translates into CSASKASGTSTDTQYF.

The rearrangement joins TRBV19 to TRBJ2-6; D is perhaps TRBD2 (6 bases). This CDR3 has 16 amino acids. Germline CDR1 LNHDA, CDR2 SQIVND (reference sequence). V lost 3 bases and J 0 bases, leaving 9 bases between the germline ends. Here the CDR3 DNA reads TGTGCCAGTAGTATTTTGGGGGGCTCTGGGGCCAACGTCCTGACTTTC. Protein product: CASSILGGSGANVLTF.

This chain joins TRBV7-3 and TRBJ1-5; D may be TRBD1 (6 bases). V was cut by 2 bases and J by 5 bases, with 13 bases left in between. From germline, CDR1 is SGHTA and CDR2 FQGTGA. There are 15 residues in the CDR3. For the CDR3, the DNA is TGTGCCAGCAGCTTAGCCCAGGGGCTTGATCAGCCCCAGCATTTT. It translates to CASSLAQGLDQPQHF.

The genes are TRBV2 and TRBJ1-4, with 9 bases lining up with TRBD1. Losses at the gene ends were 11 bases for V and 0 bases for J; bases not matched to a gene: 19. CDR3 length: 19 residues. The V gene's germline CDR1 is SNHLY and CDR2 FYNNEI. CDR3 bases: TGTGCCGGGAGAACAGGGGGCGCAGGGATTGCTGCAACTAATGAAAAACTGTTTTTT. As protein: CAGRTGGAGIAATNEKLFF. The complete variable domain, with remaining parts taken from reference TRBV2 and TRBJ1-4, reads EPEVTQTPSHQVTQMGQEVILRCVPISNHLYFYWYRQILGQKVEFLVSFYNNEISEKSEIFDDQFSVERPDGSNFTLKIRSTKLEDSAMYFCAGRTGGAGIAATNEKLFFGSGTQLSVL.

The CDR3 here is CASSLQGRDTGELFF. The CDR3 DNA sequence: TGTGCCAGCAGCTTACAGGGGCGGGACACCGGGGAGCTGTTTTTT. The genes are TRBV7-2 and TRBJ2-2; D is possibly TRBD1 (6 bases). This CDR3 comprises 15 residues. V was cut by 2 bases and J by 3 bases, with 10 bases left in between. Germline V gives CDR1 SGHTA, CDR2 FQGNSA.

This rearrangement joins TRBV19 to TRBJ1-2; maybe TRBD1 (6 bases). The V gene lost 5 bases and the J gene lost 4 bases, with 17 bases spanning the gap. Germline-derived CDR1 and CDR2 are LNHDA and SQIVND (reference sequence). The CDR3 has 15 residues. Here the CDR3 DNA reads TGTGCCAGTAGTCCCTTGGACAGCAGATTCTATGGCTACACCTTC. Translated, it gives CASSPLDSRFYGYTF.

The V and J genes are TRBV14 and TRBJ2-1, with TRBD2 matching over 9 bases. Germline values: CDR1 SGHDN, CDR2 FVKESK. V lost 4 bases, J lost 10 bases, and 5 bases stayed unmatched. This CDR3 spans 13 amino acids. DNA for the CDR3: TGTGCCAGCAGCCGCGGGAGGGCGGTAGAGCAGTTCTTC. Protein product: CASSRGRAVEQFF.

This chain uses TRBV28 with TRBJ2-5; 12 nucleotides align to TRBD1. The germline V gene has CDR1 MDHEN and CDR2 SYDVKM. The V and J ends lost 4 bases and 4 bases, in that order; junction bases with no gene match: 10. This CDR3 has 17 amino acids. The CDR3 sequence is CASSSPPGQGALETQYF. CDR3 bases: TGTGCCAGCAGTTCACCCCCGGGACAGGGGGCCCTAGAGACCCAGTACTTC.

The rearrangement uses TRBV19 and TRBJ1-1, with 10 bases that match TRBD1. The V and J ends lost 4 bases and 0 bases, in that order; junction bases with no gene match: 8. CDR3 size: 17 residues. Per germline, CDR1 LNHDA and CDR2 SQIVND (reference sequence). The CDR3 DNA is TGTGCCAGTAGTAGGACGGACAGGGGGGCCGTGAACACTGAAGCTTTCTTT. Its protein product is CASSRTDRGAVNTEAFF.